Detailed here is one T cell receptor beta chain. The data are from a study of technical replicates of blood from four donors. Sequencing was performed with immunoSEQ multiplex PCR; in TCRdb, only in-frame clones are kept and a portion is missing. The sample consists of 80,000 or so clones, nearly 98% of them appearing once. Germline lookup yields CDR1 SGHAT and CDR2 FQNNGV. The CDR3 extends over 19 amino acids. The V end lost 2 bases, the J end lost 7 bases, and 26 bases lay between the germline ends. Sequenced input: T cells isolated from PBMCs. The TCR was taken from a human donor in good health. This chain joins TRBV11-2 and TRBJ2-2, with D tentatively TRBD1 (5 bases). The CDR3 DNA follows: TGTGCCAGCAGCTTAAAATTTCAGACGGCCATAAAGACAGACGGGGAGCTGTTTTTT. Translation: CASSLKFQTAIKTDGELFF. Complete variable domain (other parts from reference TRBV11-2 and TRBJ2-2): EAGVAQSPRYKIIEKRQSVAFWCNPISGHATLYWYQQILGQGPKLLIQFQNNGVVDDSQLPKDRFSAERLKGVDSTLKIQPAKLEDSAVYLCASSLKFQTAIKTDGELFFGEGSRLTVL.